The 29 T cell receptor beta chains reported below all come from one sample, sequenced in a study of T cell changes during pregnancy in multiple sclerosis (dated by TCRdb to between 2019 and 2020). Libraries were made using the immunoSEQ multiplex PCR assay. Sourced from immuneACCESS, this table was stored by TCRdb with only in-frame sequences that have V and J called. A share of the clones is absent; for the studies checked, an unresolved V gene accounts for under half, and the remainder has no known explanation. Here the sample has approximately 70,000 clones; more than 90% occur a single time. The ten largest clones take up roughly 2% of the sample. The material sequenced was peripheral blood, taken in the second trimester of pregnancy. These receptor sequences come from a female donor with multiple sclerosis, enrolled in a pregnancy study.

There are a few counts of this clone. The CDR3: CATSIRGAGDTEAFF. DNA for the CDR3: TGTGCCACCAGCATCCGTGGGGCAGGGGACACTGAAGCTTTCTTT. The chain employs TRBV15 and TRBJ1-1; weak D call: TRBD1 (6 bases). V lost 4 bases and J lost 3, with 15 bases in between. The CDR3 totals 15 residues. Per the germline V gene, CDR1 is LNHNV and CDR2 is YYDKDF (reference sequence).

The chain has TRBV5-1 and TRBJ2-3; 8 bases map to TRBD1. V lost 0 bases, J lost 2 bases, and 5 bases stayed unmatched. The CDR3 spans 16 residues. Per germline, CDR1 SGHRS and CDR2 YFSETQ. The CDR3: CASSLVGTGITDTQYF. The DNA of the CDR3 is TGCGCCAGCAGCTTGGTCGGGACAGGTATCACAGATACGCAGTATTTT.

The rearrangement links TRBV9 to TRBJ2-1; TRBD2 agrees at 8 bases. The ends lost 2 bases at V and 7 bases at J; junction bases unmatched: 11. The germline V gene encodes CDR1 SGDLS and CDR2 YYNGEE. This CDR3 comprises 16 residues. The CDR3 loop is CASSVVSGMGVNEQFF. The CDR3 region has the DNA TGTGCCAGCAGCGTCGTTAGCGGGATGGGGGTAAATGAGCAGTTCTTC.

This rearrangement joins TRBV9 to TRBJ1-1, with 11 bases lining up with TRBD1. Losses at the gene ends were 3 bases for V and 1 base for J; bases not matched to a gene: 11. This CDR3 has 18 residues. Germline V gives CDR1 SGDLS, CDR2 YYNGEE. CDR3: CASSGGQGASLGNTEAFF. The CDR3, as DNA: TGTGCCAGCAGCGGTGGACAGGGGGCCAGTCTTGGGAACACTGAAGCTTTCTTT. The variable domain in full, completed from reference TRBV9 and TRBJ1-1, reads DSGVTQTPKHLITATGQRVTLRCSPRSGDLSVYWYQQSLDQGLQFLIQYYNGEERAKGNILERFSAQQFPDLHSELNLSSLELGDSALYFCASSGGQGASLGNTEAFFGQGTRLTVV.

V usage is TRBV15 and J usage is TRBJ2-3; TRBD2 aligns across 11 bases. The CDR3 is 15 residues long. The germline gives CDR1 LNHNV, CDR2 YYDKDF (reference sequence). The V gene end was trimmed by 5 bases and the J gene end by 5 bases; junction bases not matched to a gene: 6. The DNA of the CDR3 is TGTGCCACCAGCGTTAGCGGGAGGGATGGAGATACGCAGTATTTT. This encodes CATSVSGRDGDTQYF.

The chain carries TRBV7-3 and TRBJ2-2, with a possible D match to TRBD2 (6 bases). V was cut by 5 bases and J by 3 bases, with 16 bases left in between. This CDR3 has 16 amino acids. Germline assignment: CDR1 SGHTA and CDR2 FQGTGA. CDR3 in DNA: TGTGCCAGCAGCAAAAAGGGGAGGACGGACACCGGGGAGCTGTTTTTT. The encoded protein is CASSKKGRTDTGELFF.

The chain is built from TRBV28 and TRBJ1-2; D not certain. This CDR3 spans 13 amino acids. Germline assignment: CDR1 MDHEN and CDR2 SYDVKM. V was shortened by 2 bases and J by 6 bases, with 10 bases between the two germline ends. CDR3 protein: CASSLRNSDGYTF. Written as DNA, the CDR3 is TGTGCCAGCAGTTTACGGAACAGTGATGGCTACACCTTC.

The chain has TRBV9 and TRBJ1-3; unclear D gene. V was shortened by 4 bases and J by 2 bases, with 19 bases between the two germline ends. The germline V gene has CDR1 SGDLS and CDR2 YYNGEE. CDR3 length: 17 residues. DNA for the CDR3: TGTGCCAGCAGCCCCCTCGCGAACTCTCCCGCTGGAAACACCATATATTTT. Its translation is CASSPLANSPAGNTIYF.

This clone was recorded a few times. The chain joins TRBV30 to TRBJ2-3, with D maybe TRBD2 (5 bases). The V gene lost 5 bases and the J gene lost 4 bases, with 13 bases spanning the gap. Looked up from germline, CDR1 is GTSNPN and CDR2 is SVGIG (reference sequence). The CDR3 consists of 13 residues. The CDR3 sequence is CAWGGTEADTQYF. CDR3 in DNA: TGTGCCTGGGGAGGAACGGAGGCAGATACGCAGTATTTT.

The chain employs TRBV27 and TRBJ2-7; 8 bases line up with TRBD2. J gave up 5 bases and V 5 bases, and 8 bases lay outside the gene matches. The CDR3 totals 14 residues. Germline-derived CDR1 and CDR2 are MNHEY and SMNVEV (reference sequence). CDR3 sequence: CASSALAVPNEQYF. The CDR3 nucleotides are TGTGCCAGCAGTGCACTAGCGGTGCCCAACGAGCAGTACTTC.

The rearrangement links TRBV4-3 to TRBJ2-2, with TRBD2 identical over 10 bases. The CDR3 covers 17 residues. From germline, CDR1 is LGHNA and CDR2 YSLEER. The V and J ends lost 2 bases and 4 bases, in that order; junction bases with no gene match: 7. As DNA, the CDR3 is TGCGCCAGCAGCCAATTCTTAGCGGGGGGCGCCACCGGGGAGCTGTTTTTT. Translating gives CASSQFLAGGATGELFF.

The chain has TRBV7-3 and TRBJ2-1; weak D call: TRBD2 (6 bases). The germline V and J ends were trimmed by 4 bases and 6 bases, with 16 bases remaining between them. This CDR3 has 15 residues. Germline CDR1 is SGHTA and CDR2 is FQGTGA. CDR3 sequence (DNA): TGTGCCAGCAGCTCCCAAGGCGGGATGGGCAATGAGCAGTTCTTC. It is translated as CASSSQGGMGNEQFF.

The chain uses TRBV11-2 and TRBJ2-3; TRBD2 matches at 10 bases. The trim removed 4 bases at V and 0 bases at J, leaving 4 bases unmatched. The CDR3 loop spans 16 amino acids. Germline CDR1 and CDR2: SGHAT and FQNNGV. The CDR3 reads CASSSATSGSTDTQYF. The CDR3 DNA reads TGTGCCAGCAGCTCCGCGACTAGCGGGAGCACAGATACGCAGTATTTT.

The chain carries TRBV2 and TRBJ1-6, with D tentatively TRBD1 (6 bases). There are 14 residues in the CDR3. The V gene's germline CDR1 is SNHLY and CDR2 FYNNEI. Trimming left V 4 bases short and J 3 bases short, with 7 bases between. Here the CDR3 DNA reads TGTGCCAGCAGTGTAGGGGGCTATAATTCACCCCTCCACTTT. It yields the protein CASSVGGYNSPLHF. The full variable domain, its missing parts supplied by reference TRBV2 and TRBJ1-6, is EPEVTQTPSHQVTQMGQEVILRCVPISNHLYFYWYRQILGQKVEFLVSFYNNEISEKSEIFDDQFSVERPDGSNFTLKIRSTKLEDSAMYFCASSVGGYNSPLHFGNGTRLTVT.

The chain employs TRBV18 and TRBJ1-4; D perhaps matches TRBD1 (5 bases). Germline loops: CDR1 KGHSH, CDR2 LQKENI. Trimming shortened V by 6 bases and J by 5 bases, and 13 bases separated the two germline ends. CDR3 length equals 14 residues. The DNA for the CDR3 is TGTGCCAGCTCCCAAAGGCCAGGGAATGAAAAACTGTTTTTT. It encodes CASSQRPGNEKLFF. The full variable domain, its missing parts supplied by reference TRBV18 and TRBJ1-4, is NAGVMQNPRHLVRRRGQEARLRCSPMKGHSHVYWYRQLPEEGLKFMVYLQKENIIDESGMPKERFSAEFPKEGPSILRIQQVVRGDSAAYFCASSQRPGNEKLFFGSGTQLSVL.

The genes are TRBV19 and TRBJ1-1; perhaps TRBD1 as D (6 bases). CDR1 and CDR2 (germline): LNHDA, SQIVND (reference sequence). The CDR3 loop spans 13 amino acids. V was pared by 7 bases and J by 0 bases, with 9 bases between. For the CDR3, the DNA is TGTGCCAGTACTGACAGGCTGAACACTGAAGCTTTCTTT. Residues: CASTDRLNTEAFF.

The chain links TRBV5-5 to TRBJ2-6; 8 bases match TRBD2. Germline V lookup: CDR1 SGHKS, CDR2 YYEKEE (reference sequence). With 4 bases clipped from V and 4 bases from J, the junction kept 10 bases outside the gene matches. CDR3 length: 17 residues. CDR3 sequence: CASSRAGLGAGANVLTF. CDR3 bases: TGTGCCAGCAGCAGGGCGGGACTAGGGGCAGGGGCCAACGTCCTGACTTTC.

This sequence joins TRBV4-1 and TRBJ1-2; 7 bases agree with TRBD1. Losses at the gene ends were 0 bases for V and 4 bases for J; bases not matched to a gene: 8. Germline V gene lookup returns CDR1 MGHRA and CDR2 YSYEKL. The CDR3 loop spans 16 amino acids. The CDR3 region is CASSQDFTGASYGYTF. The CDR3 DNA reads TGCGCCAGCAGCCAAGACTTTACAGGGGCGTCCTATGGCTACACCTTC.

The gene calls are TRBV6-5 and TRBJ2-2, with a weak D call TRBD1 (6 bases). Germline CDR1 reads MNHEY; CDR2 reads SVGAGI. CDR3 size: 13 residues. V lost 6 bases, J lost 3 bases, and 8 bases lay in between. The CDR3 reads CASRDSYTGELFF. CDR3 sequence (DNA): TGTGCCAGCAGGGACAGCTACACCGGGGAGCTGTTTTTT.

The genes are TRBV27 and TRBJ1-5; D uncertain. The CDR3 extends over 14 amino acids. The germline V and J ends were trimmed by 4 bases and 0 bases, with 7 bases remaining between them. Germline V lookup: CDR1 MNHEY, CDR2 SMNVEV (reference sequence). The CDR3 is CASSSVNSNQPQHF. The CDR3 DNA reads TGTGCCAGCAGTTCAGTGAATAGCAATCAGCCCCAGCATTTT.

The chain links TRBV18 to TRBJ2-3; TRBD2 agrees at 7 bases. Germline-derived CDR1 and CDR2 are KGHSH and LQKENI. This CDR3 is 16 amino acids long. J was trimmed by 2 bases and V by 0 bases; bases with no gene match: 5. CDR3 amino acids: CASSPPAAGHTDTQYF. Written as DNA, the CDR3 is TGTGCCAGCTCACCACCGGCAGCGGGGCACACAGATACGCAGTATTTT.

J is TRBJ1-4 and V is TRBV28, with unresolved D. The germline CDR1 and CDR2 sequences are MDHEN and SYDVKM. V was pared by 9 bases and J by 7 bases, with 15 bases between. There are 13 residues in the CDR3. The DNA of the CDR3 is TGTGCCAGTATAACAAATGGAGTTGAAAAACTGTTTTTT. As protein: CASITNGVEKLFF.

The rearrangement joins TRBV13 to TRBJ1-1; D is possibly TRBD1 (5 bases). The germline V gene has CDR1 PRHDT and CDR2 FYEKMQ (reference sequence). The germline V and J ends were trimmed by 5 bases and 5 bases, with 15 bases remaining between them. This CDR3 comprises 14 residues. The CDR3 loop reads CASSLTRRGTEAFF. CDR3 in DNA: TGTGCCAGCAGCCTTACGAGGCGGGGGACTGAAGCTTTCTTT.

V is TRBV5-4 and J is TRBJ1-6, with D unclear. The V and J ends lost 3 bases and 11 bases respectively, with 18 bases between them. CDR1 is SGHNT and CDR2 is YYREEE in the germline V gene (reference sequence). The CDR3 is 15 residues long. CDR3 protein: CASSSFGEGRAPLHF. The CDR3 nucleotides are TGTGCCAGCAGCTCCTTCGGAGAGGGAAGGGCACCCCTCCACTTT.

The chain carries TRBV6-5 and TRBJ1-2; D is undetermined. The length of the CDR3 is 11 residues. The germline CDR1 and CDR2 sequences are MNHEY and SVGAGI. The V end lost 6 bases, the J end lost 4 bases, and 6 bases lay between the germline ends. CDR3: CASRSLYGYTF. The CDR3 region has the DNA TGTGCCAGCAGGAGCCTCTATGGCTACACCTTC.

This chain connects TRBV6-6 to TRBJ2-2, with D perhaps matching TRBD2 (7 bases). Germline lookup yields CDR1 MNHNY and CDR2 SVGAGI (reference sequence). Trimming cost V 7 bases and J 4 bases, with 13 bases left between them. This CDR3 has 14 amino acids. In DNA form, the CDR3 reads TGTGCCAGCATTCATAGGGGGGGCACCGGGGAGCTGTTTTTT. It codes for CASIHRGGTGELFF.

Written as DNA, the CDR3 is TGTGCCAGCAGCTTAGACGGACAGGTTGGGTCCTACGAGCAGTACTTC. Translating gives CASSLDGQVGSYEQYF. The rearrangement links TRBV11-3 to TRBJ2-7; 7 positions match TRBD1. CDR1 and CDR2 from the germline V gene are SGHNT and YENEEA. The CDR3 runs 16 residues. V shed 0 bases and J 1 base; nucleotides not matched to a gene: 6.

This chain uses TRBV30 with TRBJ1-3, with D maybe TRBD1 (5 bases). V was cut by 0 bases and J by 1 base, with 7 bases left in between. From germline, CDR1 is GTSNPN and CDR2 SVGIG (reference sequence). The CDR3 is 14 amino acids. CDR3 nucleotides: TGTGCCTGGAGTGTACGGGGGTCTGGAAACACCATATATTTT. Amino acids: CAWSVRGSGNTIYF.

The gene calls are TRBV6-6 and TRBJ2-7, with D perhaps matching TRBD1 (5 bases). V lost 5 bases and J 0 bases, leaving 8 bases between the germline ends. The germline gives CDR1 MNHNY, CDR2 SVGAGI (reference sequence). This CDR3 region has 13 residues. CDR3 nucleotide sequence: TGTGCCAGCAGTCAGGGCAGCTCCTACGAGCAGTACTTC. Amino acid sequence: CASSQGSSYEQYF.